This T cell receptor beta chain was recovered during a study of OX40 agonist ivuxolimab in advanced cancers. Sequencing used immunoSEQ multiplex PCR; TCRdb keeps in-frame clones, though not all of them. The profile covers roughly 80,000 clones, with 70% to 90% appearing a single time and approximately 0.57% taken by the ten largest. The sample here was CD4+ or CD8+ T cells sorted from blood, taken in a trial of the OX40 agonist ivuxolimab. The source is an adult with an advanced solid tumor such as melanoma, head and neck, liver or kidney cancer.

CDR3: CASSPRQGANEQYF. CDR3 nucleotides: TGTGCCAGCTCACCACGACAGGGGGCCAACGAGCAGTACTTC. The chain recombines TRBV18 with TRBJ2-5, with 10 nucleotides matching TRBD1. The J call is doubtful: the DNA matches TRBJ2-7 better. CDR1 is KGHSH, CDR2 LQKENI, per germline. The CDR3 runs 14 residues.